This T cell receptor (beta chain) was retrieved from a study of blood T cell repertoires in COVID-19. The V gene lost 4 bases and the J gene lost 8 bases, with 18 bases spanning the gap. Looked up from germline, CDR1 is MNHEY and CDR2 is SVGAGI. There are 14 residues in the CDR3. Only in-frame clones appear in the TCRdb table, and some are missing; sequencing was by immunoSEQ multiplex PCR. The data hold around 180,000 clones, with 88% observed a single time. This clonotype originated in an older man with active or convalescent COVID-19. V gene TRBV6-5 combines with J gene TRBJ2-7; the D gene is possibly TRBD2 (6 bases). The sequencing input was peripheral blood. CDR3 residues: CASSSGTQFTKQYF. The CDR3 bases are TGTGCCAGCAGTTCGGGGACTCAATTTACGAAGCAGTACTTC.